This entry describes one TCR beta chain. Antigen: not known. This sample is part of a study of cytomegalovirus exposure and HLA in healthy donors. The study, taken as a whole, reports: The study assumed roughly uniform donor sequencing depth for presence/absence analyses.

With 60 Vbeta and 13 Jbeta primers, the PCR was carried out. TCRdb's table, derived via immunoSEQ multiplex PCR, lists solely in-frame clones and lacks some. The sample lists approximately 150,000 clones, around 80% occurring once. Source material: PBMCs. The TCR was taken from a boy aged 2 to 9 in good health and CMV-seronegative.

The CDR3 here is CASSQVRRHYTDTQYF. Written as DNA, the CDR3 is TGCGCCAGCAGCCAAGTACGCAGGCATTACACAGATACGCAGTATTTT. This rearrangement joins TRBV4-1 to TRBJ2-3, with no clear D. Trimming stripped 1 base from V and 2 bases from J, with 13 bases between. This CDR3 spans 16 amino acids. Germline values: CDR1 MGHRA, CDR2 YSYEKL.